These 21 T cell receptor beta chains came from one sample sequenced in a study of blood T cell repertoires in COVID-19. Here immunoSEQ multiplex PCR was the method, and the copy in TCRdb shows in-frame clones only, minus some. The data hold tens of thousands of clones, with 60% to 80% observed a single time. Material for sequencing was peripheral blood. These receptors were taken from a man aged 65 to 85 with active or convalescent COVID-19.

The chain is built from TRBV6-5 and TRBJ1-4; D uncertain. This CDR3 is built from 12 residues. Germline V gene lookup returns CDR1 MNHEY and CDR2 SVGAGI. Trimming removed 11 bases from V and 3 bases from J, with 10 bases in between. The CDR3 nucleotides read TGTGCCCGCATCATCCCTAATGAAAAACTGTTTTTT. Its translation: CARIIPNEKLFF.

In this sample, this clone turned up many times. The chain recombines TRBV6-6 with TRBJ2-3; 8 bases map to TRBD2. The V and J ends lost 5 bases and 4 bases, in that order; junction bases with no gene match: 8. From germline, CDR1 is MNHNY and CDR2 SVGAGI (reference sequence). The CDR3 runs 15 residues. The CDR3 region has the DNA TGTGCCAGCAGTGACACGGGGGGGCGGGCAGATACGCAGTATTTT. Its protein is CASSDTGGRADTQYF.

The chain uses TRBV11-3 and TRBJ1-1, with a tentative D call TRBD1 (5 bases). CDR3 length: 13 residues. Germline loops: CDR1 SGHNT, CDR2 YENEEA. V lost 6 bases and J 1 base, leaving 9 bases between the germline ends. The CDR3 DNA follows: TGTGCCAGCAGACTAACAGGGAACACTGAAGCTTTCTTT. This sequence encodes CASRLTGNTEAFF. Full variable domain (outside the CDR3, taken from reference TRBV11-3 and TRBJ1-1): EAGVVQSPRYKIIEKKQPVAFWCNPISGHNTLYWYLQNLGQGPELLIRYENEEAVDDSQLPKDRFSAERLKGVDSTLKIQPAELGDSAVYLCASRLTGNTEAFFGQGTRLTVV.

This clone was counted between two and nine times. CDR3 amino acids: CASSSYRGDTQYF. The CDR3 nucleotides are TGTGCCAGCAGCTCCTACAGGGGTGATACGCAGTATTTT. The V and J genes are TRBV11-2 and TRBJ2-3, with 7 nucleotides matching TRBD1. Germline CDR1 SGHAT, CDR2 FQNNGV. The CDR3 loop spans 13 amino acids. Unmatched junction bases numbered 4, after V lost 4 bases and J lost 6 bases.

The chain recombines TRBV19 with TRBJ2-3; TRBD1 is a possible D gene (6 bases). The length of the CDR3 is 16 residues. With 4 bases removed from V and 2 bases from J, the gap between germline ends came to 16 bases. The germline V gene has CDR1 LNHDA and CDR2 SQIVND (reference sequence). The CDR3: CASSSAGGGFTDTQYF. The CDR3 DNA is TGTGCCAGTAGTAGCGCTGGTGGGGGCTTCACAGATACGCAGTATTTT.

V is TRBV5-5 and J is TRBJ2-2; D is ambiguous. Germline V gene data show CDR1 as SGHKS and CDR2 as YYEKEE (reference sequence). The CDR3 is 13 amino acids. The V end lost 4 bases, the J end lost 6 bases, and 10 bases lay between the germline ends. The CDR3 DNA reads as TGTGCCAGCAGCAAGCTAGGATCCGGGGAGCTGTTTTTT. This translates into CASSKLGSGELFF.

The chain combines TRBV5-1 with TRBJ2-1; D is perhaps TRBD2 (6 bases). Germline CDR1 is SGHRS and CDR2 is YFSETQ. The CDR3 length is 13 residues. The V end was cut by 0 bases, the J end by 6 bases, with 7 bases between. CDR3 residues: CASSLDGGNEQFF. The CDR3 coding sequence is TGCGCCAGCAGCTTGGACGGGGGCAATGAGCAGTTCTTC.

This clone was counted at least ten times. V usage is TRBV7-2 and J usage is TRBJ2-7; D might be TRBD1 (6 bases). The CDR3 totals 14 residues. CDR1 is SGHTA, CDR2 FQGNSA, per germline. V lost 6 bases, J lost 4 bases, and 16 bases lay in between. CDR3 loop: CASSLQTTGYEQYF. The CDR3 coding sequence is TGTGCCAGCAGTTTACAAACTACAGGGTACGAGCAGTACTTC.

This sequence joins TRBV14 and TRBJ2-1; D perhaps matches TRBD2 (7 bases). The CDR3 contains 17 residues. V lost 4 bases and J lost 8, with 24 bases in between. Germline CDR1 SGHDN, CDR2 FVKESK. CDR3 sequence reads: CASSRTIGGRQVYEQFF. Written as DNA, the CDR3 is TGTGCCAGCAGCCGGACGATCGGGGGGCGGCAAGTTTATGAGCAGTTCTTC.

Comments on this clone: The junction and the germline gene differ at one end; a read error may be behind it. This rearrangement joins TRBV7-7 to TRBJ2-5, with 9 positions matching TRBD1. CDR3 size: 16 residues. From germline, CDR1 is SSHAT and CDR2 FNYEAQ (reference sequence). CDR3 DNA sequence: TGTGCTAGCAGCTTAGCCTCTACAGGGGGCCGGGAGACCCAGTACTTC. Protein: CASSLASTGGRETQYF.

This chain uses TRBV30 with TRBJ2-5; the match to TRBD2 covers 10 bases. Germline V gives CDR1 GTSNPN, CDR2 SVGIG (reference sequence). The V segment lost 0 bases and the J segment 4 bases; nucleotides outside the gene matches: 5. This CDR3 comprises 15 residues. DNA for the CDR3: TGTGCCTGGAGTGTAGGTAGCGGGAGGTCAGAGACCCAGTACTTC. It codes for CAWSVGSGRSETQYF.

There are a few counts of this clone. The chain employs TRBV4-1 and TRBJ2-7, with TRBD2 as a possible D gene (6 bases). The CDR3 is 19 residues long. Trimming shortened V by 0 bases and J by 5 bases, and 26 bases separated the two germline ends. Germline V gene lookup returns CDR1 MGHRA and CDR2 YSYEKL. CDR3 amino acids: CASSQDRFFSRGTGNEQYF. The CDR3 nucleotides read TGCGCCAGCAGCCAAGATAGGTTCTTCTCCCGGGGGACTGGGAACGAGCAGTACTTC.

The CDR3 sequence: CASSPVDRLRAEQYF. CDR3 coding DNA: TGTGCCAGCAGCCCAGTGGACAGGTTGAGGGCCGAGCAGTACTTC. V is TRBV7-9 and J is TRBJ2-7; 7 nucleotides line up with TRBD1. Trimming took 5 bases from V and 6 from J; bases not matched to a gene: 13. Germline CDR1 is SEHNR and CDR2 is FQNEAQ (reference sequence). The CDR3 sequence is 15 residues long.

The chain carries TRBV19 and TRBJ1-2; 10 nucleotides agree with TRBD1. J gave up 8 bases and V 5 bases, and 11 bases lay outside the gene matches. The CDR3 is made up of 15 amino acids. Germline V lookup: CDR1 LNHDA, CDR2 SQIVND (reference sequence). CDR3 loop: CASSPLPGTGVGYTF. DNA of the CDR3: TGTGCCAGTAGTCCCCTCCCCGGGACAGGGGTCGGCTACACCTTC.

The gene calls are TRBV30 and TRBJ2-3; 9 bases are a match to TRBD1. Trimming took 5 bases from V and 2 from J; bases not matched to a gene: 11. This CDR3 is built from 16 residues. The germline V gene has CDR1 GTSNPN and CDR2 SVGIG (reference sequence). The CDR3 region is CAWLKGQGLVTDTQYF. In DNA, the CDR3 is TGTGCCTGGTTAAAAGGACAGGGGCTCGTCACAGATACGCAGTATTTT.

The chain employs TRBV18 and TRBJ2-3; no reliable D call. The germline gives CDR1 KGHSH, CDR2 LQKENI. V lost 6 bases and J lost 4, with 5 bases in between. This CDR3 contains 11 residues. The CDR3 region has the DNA TGTGCCAGCTCCCGGGCAGATACGCAGTATTTT. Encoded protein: CASSRADTQYF. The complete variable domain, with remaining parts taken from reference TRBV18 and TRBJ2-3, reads NAGVMQNPRHLVRRRGQEARLRCSPMKGHSHVYWYRQLPEEGLKFMVYLQKENIIDESGMPKERFSAEFPKEGPSILRIQQVVRGDSAAYFCASSRADTQYFGPGTRLTVL.

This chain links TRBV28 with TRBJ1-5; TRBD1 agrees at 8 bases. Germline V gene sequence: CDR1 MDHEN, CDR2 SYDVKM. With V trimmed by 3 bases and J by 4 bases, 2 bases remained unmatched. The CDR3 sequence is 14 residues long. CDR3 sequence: CASSLGDRNQPQHF. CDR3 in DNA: TGTGCCAGCAGTTTGGGGGACAGGAATCAGCCCCAGCATTTT.

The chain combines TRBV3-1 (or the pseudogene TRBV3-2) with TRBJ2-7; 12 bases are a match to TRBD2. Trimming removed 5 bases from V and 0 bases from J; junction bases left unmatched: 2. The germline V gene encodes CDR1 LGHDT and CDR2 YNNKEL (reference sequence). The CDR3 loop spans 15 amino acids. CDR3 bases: TGTGCCAGCAGCGCACTAGCGGGGGGCTCCTACGAGCAGTACTTC. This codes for CASSALAGGSYEQYF.

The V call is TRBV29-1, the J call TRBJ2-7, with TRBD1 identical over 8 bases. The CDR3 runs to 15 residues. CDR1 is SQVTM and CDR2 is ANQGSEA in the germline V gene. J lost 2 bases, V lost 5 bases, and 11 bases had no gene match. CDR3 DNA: TGCAGCGTTAGTGGGGGACAGGACGGGACCTACGAGCAGTACTTC. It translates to CSVSGGQDGTYEQYF.

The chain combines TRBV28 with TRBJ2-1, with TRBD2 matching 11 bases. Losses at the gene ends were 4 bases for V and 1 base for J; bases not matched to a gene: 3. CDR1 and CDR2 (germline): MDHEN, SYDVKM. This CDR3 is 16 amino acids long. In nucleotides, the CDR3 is TGTGCCAGCAGTTCTAGCGGGGGGATTTCCTACAATGAGCAGTTCTTC. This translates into CASSSSGGISYNEQFF.

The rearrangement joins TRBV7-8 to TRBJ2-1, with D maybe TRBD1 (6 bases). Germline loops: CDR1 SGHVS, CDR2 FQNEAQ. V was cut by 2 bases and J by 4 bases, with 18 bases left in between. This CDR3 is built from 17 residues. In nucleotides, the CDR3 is TGTGCCAGCAGCTTAACCCATTTACAGGGTCTGTACAATGAGCAGTTCTTC. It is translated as CASSLTHLQGLYNEQFF.